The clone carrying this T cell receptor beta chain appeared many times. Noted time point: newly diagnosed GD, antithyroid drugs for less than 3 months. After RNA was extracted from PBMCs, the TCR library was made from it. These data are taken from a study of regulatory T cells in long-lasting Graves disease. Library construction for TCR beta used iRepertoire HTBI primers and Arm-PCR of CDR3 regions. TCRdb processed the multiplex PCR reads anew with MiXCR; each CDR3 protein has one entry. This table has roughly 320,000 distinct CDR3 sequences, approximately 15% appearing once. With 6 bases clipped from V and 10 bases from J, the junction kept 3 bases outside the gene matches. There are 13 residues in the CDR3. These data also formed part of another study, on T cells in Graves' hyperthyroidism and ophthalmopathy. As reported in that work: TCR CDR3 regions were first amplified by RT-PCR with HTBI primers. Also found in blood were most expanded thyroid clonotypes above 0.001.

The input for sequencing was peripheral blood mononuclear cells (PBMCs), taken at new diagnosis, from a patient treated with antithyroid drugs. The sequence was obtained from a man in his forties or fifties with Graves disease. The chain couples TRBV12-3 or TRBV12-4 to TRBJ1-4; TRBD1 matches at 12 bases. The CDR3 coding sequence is TGTGCCAGCAGGGGACAGGGGGCCAGAAAACTGTTTTTT. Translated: CASRGQGARKLFF.